This TCR beta chain was found in a study of OX40 agonist ivuxolimab in advanced cancers. Study overall: Of the participants, approximately 38% had some prior anti-PD-1, anti-PD-L1 or anti-CTLA-4 therapy, which was allowed. Overall study findings and caveats: Clonal expansion was seen in CD4+ and CD8+ blood T cells by week 6 at 0.1 to 3.0 mg/kg. The authors also found low normalized T-cell clonal expansion in some nonresponders. At 0.1-3.0 mg/kg, partial responders had clonal expansion among the lowest observed.

Germline values: CDR1 MNHNY, CDR2 SVGAGI (reference sequence). V lost 7 bases and J lost 5; bases outside the gene matches: 5. The CDR3 sequence is 15 residues long. Some clones are missing from TCRdb's copy, which holds only in-frame ones; the method was immunoSEQ multiplex PCR. The sample has approximately 120,000 clones, around 93% seen once. About this clone itself: Its antigen is undetermined.

Specimen: CD4+ or CD8+ T cells sorted from blood, collected in a trial of the OX40 agonist ivuxolimab. The sequence came from an adult with an advanced solid tumor such as melanoma, head and neck, liver or kidney cancer. This chain connects TRBV6-6 to TRBJ2-1; 13 positions match TRBD2. The CDR3 DNA follows: TGTGCCAGCATCCTTGGGACTAGCGGGAACAATGAGCAGTTCTTC. This encodes CASILGTSGNNEQFF.